The present entry profiles one T cell receptor (beta chain) with its context. Its antigen remains unidentified. The entry originates in a study of cytomegalovirus exposure and HLA in healthy donors. Study-wide results and caveats: Among TCR beta chains of equal frequency, HLA-associated ones were more clonally expanded in a later analysis. When presence/absence was analysed, sequencing depth was taken to be roughly uniform across donors. Association of a missense DCLRE1C variant with TCR beta V- and J-gene trimming was reported in a later analysis.

CDR3 length: 13 residues. Trimming at V came to 5 bases and at J to 11 bases, leaving 6 bases not matched to a gene. Germline V gene sequence: CDR1 SGHVS, CDR2 FQNEAQ. PCR was performed using 60 Vbeta and 13 Jbeta primers. The assay was immunoSEQ multiplex PCR, and TCRdb's table has in-frame clones only and misses some. The sample gives roughly 100,000 clones, 75% of which show up once; around 3% is in the top ten. Sequences were obtained from PBMCs. The V gene is TRBV7-8, the J gene TRBJ2-1; 10 bases map to TRBD2. The sequence was obtained from a male donor in good health and CMV-seropositive. CDR3: CASSPGLADKQFF. The DNA of the CDR3 is TGTGCCAGCAGCCCCGGACTAGCGGATAAGCAGTTCTTC.